The T cell receptor beta chain described here comes from a study of blood T cell repertoires in COVID-19. Study-level information: Samples came from the United States, Italy and Spain, spanning acute and convalescent COVID-19. PBMCs, B-cell-depleted T cells, or T cells provided the cDNA or gDNA that made up the material.

Germline V CDR1 and CDR2: SGHVS, FNYEAQ. The CDR3 runs to 15 residues. V lost 5 bases and J lost 2; bases outside the gene matches: 8. Sequencing was performed with immunoSEQ multiplex PCR; in TCRdb, only in-frame clones are kept and a portion is missing. The table shows 130,000 or so clones, with about 81% occurring only once. The sequence derives from a woman of 80 years or more with acute or convalescent COVID-19. This chain links TRBV7-6 with TRBJ1-2; 7 nucleotides match TRBD1. Sequencing input: peripheral blood. DNA for the CDR3: TGTGCCAGCAGCCTCACCCCGACAGGGAACTATGGCTACACCTTC. This translates into CASSLTPTGNYGYTF.